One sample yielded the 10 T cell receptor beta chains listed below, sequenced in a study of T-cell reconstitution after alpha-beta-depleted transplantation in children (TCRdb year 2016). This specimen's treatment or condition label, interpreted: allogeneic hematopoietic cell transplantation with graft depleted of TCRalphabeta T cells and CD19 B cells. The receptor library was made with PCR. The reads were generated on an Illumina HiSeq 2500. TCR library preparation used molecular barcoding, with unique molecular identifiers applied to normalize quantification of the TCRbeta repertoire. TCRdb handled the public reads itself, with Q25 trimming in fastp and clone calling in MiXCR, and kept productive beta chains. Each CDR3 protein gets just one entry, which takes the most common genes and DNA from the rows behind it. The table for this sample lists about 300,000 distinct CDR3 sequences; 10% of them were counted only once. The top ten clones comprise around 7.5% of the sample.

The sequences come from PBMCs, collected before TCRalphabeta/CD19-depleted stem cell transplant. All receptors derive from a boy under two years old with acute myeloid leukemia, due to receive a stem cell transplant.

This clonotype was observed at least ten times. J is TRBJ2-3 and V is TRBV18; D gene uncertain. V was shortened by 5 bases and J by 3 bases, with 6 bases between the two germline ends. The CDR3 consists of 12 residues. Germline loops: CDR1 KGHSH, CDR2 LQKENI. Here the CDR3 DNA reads TGTGCCAGCTCAGTGACTACAGATACGCAGTATTTT. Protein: CASSVTTDTQYF.

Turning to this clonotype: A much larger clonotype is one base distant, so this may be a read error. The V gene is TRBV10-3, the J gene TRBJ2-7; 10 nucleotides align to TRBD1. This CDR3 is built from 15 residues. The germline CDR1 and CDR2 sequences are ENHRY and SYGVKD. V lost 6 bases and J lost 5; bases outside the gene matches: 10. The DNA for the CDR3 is TGTGCCATCAGGAATCCCGACAGGGGGCCCCACGAGCAGTACTTC. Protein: CAIRNPDRGPHEQYF.

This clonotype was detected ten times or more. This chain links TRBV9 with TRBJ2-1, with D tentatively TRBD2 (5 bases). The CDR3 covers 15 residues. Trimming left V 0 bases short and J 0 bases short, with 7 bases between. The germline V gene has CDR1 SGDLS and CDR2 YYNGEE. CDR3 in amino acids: CASSVGGYSYNEQFF. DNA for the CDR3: TGTGCCAGCAGCGTAGGAGGGTACTCCTACAATGAGCAGTTCTTC.

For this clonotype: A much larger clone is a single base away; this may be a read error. The CDR3 nucleotides read TGTGCCAGCAGCTTAGGCGGGGGGCAGAGGACTGAAGCTTTCTTT. Its protein is CASSLGGGQRTEAFF. The V call is TRBV9, the J call TRBJ1-1; D is perhaps TRBD1 (6 bases). This CDR3 is 15 amino acids long. Germline CDR1 SGDLS, CDR2 YYNGEE. Trimming cost V 4 bases and J 5 bases, with 18 bases left between them.

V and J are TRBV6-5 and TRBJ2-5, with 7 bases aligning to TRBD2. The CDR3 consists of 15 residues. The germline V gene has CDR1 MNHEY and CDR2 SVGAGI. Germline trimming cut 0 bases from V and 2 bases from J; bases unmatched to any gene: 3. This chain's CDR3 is CASSYSWTSQETQYF. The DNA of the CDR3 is TGTGCCAGCAGTTACTCGTGGACTAGTCAAGAGACCCAGTACTTC.

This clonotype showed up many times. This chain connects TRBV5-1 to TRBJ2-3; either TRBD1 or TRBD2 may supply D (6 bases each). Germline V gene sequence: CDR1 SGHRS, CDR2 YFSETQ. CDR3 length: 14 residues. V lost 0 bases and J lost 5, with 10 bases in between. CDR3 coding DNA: TGCGCCAGCAGCTTGGTGGGGGGCCGAGATACGCAGTATTTT. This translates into CASSLVGGRDTQYF.

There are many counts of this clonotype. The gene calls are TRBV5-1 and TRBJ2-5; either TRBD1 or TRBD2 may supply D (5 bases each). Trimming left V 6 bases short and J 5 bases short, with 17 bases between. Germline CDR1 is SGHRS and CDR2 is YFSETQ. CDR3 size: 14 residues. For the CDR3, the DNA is TGCGCCAGCATTCGGGGACCCGAGCGGGAGACCCAGTACTTC. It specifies CASIRGPERETQYF.

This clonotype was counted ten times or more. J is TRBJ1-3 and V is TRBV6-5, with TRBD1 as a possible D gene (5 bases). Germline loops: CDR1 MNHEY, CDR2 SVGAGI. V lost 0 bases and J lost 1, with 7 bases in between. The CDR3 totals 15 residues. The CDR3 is CASSYSKGSGNTIYF. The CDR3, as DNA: TGTGCCAGCAGTTACTCTAAGGGGTCTGGAAACACCATATATTTT.

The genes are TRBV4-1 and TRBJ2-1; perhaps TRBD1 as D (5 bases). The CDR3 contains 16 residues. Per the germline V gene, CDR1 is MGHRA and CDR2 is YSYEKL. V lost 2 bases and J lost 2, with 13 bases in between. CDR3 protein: CASSQLGLVAYNEQFF. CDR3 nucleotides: TGCGCCAGCAGCCAACTGGGGCTAGTCGCCTACAATGAGCAGTTCTTC.

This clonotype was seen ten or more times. As DNA, the CDR3 is TGTGCCAGCAGTACGCCGGGACGCCTGGCTTATGGCTACACCTTC. Its protein is CASSTPGRLAYGYTF. This chain links TRBV6-5 with TRBJ1-2; TRBD1 might be the D (5 bases). Germline values: CDR1 MNHEY, CDR2 SVGAGI. The CDR3 covers 15 residues. V gave up 5 bases and J gave up 5 bases, with 18 bases separating them.